This record covers a single T cell receptor beta chain. Its specificity is not known. PCR replicates from unsorted PBMC used about 300 ng DNA, and this amount was approximately 30,000 T cell genomes. Per the study methods: Filtering of immunoSEQ junctional sequences could not match full-length read filtering. TCRdb's copy holds only in-frame clones and misses some; the assay was immunoSEQ multiplex PCR. For V, J and clone size, that table is used; D and trimming come from the DNA. This table holds roughly 510,000 clones, roughly 79% found once. These data belong to a study of shared clonotypes between healthy human individuals. Germline CDR1 and CDR2: SGHRS and YFSETQ. Trimming left V 4 bases short and J 2 bases short, with 8 bases between. The CDR3 is 13 residues long. Findings and caveats of the study: It was anticipated that sequencing depth would influence how many clonotypes donors shared.

The TCR sequence derives from a woman aged 40 to 49 in good health. Some clones in this sample may be carry-over from other donors' samples. The chain joins TRBV5-1 to TRBJ2-3, with D perhaps TRBD1 or TRBD2 (5 bases each). The specimen was PBMCs. In DNA form, the CDR3 reads TGCGCCAGCAGCAGGGACCCCACAGATACGCAGTATTTT. It yields the protein CASSRDPTDTQYF.